These T cell receptor beta chains were read from a single sample in a study of T cell changes during pregnancy in multiple sclerosis. Here immunoSEQ multiplex PCR was the method, and the copy in TCRdb shows in-frame clones only, minus some. Among under 70,000 clones listed, roughly 93% were seen once. The sample was peripheral blood, taken in the second trimester of pregnancy. These receptors were collected from a female donor with multiple sclerosis, enrolled in a pregnancy study. Both conserved end residues are part of each CDR3. The order of the fields is clone size, D gene, V gene, J gene, CDR3 protein, CDR3 DNA. A D gene is named only where the DNA matches it firmly. Clone size, where shown, is once, few, many, or a class for clones that have expanded.

abundance: NA; d_gene: NA; v_gene: TRBV19; j_gene: TRBJ1-1; CDR3aa: CASSVGGGSGTEAFF; CDR3nt: TGTGCCAGTAGTGTTGGGGGAGGTTCGGGCACTGAAGCTTTCTTT
abundance: NA; d_gene: TRBD2; v_gene: TRBV7-9; j_gene: TRBJ2-7; CDR3aa: CASSSPGGGGASYEQYF; CDR3nt: TGTGCCAGCAGCTCACCGGGTGGCGGGGGGGCCTCCTACGAGCAGTACTTC
abundance: NA; d_gene: NA; v_gene: TRBV28; j_gene: TRBJ2-5; CDR3aa: CASSGWTSKAGTQYF; CDR3nt: TGTGCCAGCAGTGGCTGGACCTCAAAGGCGGGGACCCAGTACTTC
abundance: NA; d_gene: NA; v_gene: TRBV11-2; j_gene: TRBJ2-6; CDR3aa: CASGGGWGVSGANVLTF; CDR3nt: TGTGCCAGCGGAGGAGGGTGGGGGGTCTCTGGGGCCAACGTCCTGACTTTC
abundance: NA; d_gene: NA; v_gene: TRBV19; j_gene: TRBJ2-5; CDR3aa: CASMGDKKEETQYF; CDR3nt: TGTGCCAGTATGGGGGACAAGAAAGAAGAGACCCAGTACTTC
abundance: NA; d_gene: NA; v_gene: TRBV6-5; j_gene: TRBJ1-5; CDR3aa: CASRTGGAGQPQHF; CDR3nt: TGTGCCAGCAGGACGGGAGGGGCAGGACAGCCCCAGCATTTT
abundance: NA; d_gene: NA; v_gene: TRBV21-1; j_gene: TRBJ1-1; CDR3aa: CASSIPGQGAMGTEAFF; CDR3nt: TGTGCCAGCAGCATTCCGGGGCAGGGGGCTATGGGCACTGAAGCTTTCTTT
abundance: NA; d_gene: NA; v_gene: TRBV18; j_gene: TRBJ1-1; CDR3aa: CASSPGSRFTEAFF; CDR3nt: TGTGCCAGCTCACCAGGGAGTCGCTTCACTGAAGCTTTCTTT
abundance: NA; d_gene: NA; v_gene: TRBV7-3; j_gene: TRBJ2-7; CDR3aa: CASSLRNSPSYEQYF; CDR3nt: TGTGCCAGCAGCCTCCGAAACTCCCCGAGCTACGAGCAGTACTTC
abundance: NA; d_gene: TRBD1; v_gene: TRBV27; j_gene: TRBJ2-6; CDR3aa: CASSSTTGSSSGANVLTF; CDR3nt: TGTGCCAGCAGTTCCACGACAGGGTCAAGCTCTGGGGCCAACGTCCTGACTTTC
abundance: NA; d_gene: TRBD1; v_gene: TRBV15; j_gene: TRBJ1-2; CDR3aa: CATSVPGTGGRGYTF; CDR3nt: TGTGCCACCAGCGTTCCCGGGACAGGGGGCCGGGGCTACACCTTC
abundance: NA; d_gene: NA; v_gene: TRBV29-1; j_gene: TRBJ2-4; CDR3aa: CSVEESPVDIQYF; CDR3nt: TGCAGCGTTGAGGAGTCACCCGTGGACATTCAGTACTTC
abundance: once; d_gene: TRBD1; v_gene: TRBV11-2; j_gene: TRBJ1-1; CDR3aa: CASSLGTGGRIFF; CDR3nt: TGTGCCAGCAGCTTAGGGACAGGGGGGCGGATTTTCTTT
abundance: NA; d_gene: NA; v_gene: TRBV29-1; j_gene: TRBJ1-2; CDR3aa: CSVGRGGFGYTF; CDR3nt: TGCAGCGTGGGCCGGGGGGGATTCGGCTACACCTTC
abundance: NA; d_gene: TRBD1; v_gene: TRBV14; j_gene: TRBJ1-4; CDR3aa: CASSQVGRSRGLEKLFF; CDR3nt: TGTGCCAGCAGCCAAGTTGGGCGGTCCAGGGGGCTGGAAAAACTGTTTTTT
abundance: NA; d_gene: TRBD2; v_gene: TRBV27; j_gene: TRBJ2-3; CDR3aa: CASSLLGTSGTWDTQYF; CDR3nt: TGTGCCAGCAGTTTGTTAGGGACTAGCGGGACCTGGGATACGCAGTATTTT
abundance: NA; d_gene: NA; v_gene: TRBV6-6; j_gene: TRBJ1-3; CDR3aa: CASNAGSAGNTIYF; CDR3nt: TGTGCCAGCAATGCGGGGTCAGCTGGAAACACCATATATTTT
abundance: NA; d_gene: NA; v_gene: TRBV2; j_gene: TRBJ1-4; CDR3aa: CASSKPGHANEKLFF; CDR3nt: TGTGCCAGCAGCAAACCGGGACACGCGAATGAAAAACTGTTTTTT
abundance: once; d_gene: TRBD1; v_gene: TRBV5-1; j_gene: TRBJ1-5; CDR3aa: CASSPDRGRQPQHF; CDR3nt: TGCGCCAGCAGCCCGGACAGGGGGCGTCAGCCCCAGCATTTT
abundance: NA; d_gene: TRBD2; v_gene: TRBV27; j_gene: TRBJ2-1; CDR3aa: CASSLWSSGGPYNEQFF; CDR3nt: TGTGCCAGCAGTTTATGGTCCAGCGGGGGCCCCTACAATGAGCAGTTCTTC
abundance: NA; d_gene: TRBD1; v_gene: TRBV7-7; j_gene: TRBJ2-2; CDR3aa: CASSPGTAYTNTGELFF; CDR3nt: TGTGCTAGCAGCCCCGGGACAGCCTATACGAACACCGGGGAGCTGTTTTTT